This T cell receptor (beta chain) was captured by sequencing in a study of OX40 agonist ivuxolimab in advanced cancers. Background on the study: Participants, 75% to 85% male, averaged roughly 60 years of age, ranging from roughly 23 to 80. Findings of the study overall: Expansion of clones was among the lowest in partial responders at 0.1-3.0 mg/kg. Expanded clones belonging to CD8+ T cells outnumbered, on average, those of CD4+.

At baseline, cycle 4 day 1, and cycle 7 day 1, blood was sampled. With regard to this clone: Its antigen is as yet unknown.

The repertoire was sequenced with immunoSEQ multiplex PCR; TCRdb's copy has only in-frame clones and lacks some. The table lists 85,000 to 95,000 clones, roughly nine tenths of them singletons. The CDR3 sequence is 16 residues long. V lost 4 bases to trimming and J lost 8 bases, with 22 bases between them. Germline V gene data show CDR1 as SGDLS and CDR2 as YYNGEE. The sample consisted of CD4+ or CD8+ T cells sorted from blood, taken in a trial of the OX40 agonist ivuxolimab. The sequence was collected from an adult with an advanced solid tumor such as melanoma, head and neck, liver or kidney cancer. The chain has TRBV9 and TRBJ2-1; weak D call: TRBD1 (5 bases). In DNA form, the CDR3 reads TGTGCCAGCAGCCCCCGAACAGGCCTTCAGGTCGATGAGCAGTTCTTC. It is translated as CASSPRTGLQVDEQFF.